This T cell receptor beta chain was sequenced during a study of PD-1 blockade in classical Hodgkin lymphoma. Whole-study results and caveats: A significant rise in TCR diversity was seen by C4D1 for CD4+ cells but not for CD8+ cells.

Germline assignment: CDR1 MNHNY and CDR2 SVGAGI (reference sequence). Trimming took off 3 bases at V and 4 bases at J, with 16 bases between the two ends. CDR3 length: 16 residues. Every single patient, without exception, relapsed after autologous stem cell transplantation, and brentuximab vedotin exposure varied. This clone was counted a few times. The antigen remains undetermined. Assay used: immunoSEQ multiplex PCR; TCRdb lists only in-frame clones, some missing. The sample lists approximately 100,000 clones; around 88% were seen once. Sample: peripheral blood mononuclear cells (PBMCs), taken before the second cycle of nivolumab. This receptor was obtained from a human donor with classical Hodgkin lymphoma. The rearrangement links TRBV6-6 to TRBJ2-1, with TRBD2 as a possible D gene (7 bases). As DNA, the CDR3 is TGTGCCAGCAGTTATCGAGGACTAGGGGGGTACAATGAGCAGTTCTTC. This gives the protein CASSYRGLGGYNEQFF.